This is a list of T cell receptor beta chains from one sample in a study of identifying expanded T cells in peripheral blood. This table comes from immunoSEQ multiplex PCR, and its TCRdb copy is limited to in-frame clones, with some not included. The data hold about 63,000 clones, with around 83% observed a single time. What was sequenced was blood. These receptors all come from a person between 18 and 69 years old in good health. The CDR3 runs from the conserved cysteine through the conserved F or W. D genes are given only for firm matches. Rows may omit the clone size; those that give it use once, few, many or a size class.

len: 14; d_gene: TRBD1; j_gene: TRBJ2-7; abundance: -; v_gene: TRBV19; CDR3aa: CASDRDRASYEQYF; CDR3nt: TGTGCCAGCGACCGGGACAGGGCATCCTACGAGCAGTACTTC
len: 15; d_gene: -; j_gene: TRBJ1-2; abundance: -; v_gene: TRBV5-8; CDR3aa: CASSLEGMIFYGYTF; CDR3nt: TGTGCCAGCAGCTTGGAGGGGATGATTTTTTATGGCTACACCTTC
len: 15; d_gene: -; j_gene: TRBJ2-2; abundance: -; v_gene: TRBV14; CDR3aa: CASSQINANTGELFF; CDR3nt: TGTGCCAGCAGCCAAATAAACGCGAACACCGGGGAGCTGTTTTTT
len: 12; d_gene: -; j_gene: TRBJ2-1; abundance: medium-sized; v_gene: TRBV6-5; CDR3aa: CASSVGGNEQFF; CDR3nt: TGTGCCAGCAGTGTCGGGGGTAATGAGCAGTTCTTC
len: 16; d_gene: -; j_gene: TRBJ1-1; abundance: few; v_gene: TRBV15; CDR3aa: CATSTRGGDRNTEAFF; CDR3nt: TGTGCCACCAGCACCCGAGGAGGCGACAGGAACACTGAAGCTTTCTTT
len: 14; d_gene: -; j_gene: TRBJ1-2; abundance: -; v_gene: TRBV11-2; CDR3aa: CASSLDRGGYGYTF; CDR3nt: TGTGCCAGCAGCTTAGACAGGGGTGGCTATGGCTACACCTTC
len: 13; d_gene: -; j_gene: TRBJ1-2; abundance: -; v_gene: TRBV10-3; CDR3aa: CAIKANGGGGYTF; CDR3nt: TGTGCCATCAAGGCGAACGGGGGTGGTGGCTACACCTTC
len: 14; d_gene: TRBD1; j_gene: TRBJ1-2; abundance: -; v_gene: TRBV5-4; CDR3aa: CASSADRGQGGYTF; CDR3nt: TGTGCCAGCAGCGCTGACAGGGGGCAGGGTGGCTACACCTTC
len: 14; d_gene: TRBD1; j_gene: TRBJ1-1; abundance: -; v_gene: TRBV2; CDR3aa: CASSLQGRNTEAFF; CDR3nt: TGTGCCAGCAGTTTACAGGGGAGGAACACTGAAGCTTTCTTT
len: 13; d_gene: -; j_gene: TRBJ2-4; abundance: -; v_gene: TRBV5-6; CDR3aa: CASSFTSRNIQYF; CDR3nt: TGTGCCAGCAGCTTTACTAGCCGGAACATTCAGTACTTC
len: 11; d_gene: -; j_gene: TRBJ1-2; abundance: -; v_gene: TRBV2; CDR3aa: CASSGQLGYTF; CDR3nt: TGTGCCAGCAGTGGACAACTTGGCTACACCTTC
len: 15; d_gene: TRBD1; j_gene: TRBJ1-2; abundance: few; v_gene: TRBV5-8; CDR3aa: CASSRAQRTGRGYTF; CDR3nt: TGTGCCAGCAGCCGCGCGCAAAGGACAGGGAGGGGCTACACCTTC
len: 15; d_gene: TRBD1; j_gene: TRBJ2-2; abundance: -; v_gene: TRBV11-2; CDR3aa: CASSRGQAYTGELFF; CDR3nt: TGTGCCAGCAGCCGGGGACAGGCGTACACCGGGGAGCTGTTTTTT
len: 14; d_gene: TRBD2; j_gene: TRBJ2-7; abundance: -; v_gene: TRBV27; CDR3aa: CASRRSGRAGEQYF; CDR3nt: TGTGCCAGCAGACGTAGCGGGAGGGCCGGGGAGCAGTACTTC
len: 17; d_gene: TRBD2; j_gene: TRBJ2-5; abundance: -; v_gene: TRBV7-2; CDR3aa: CASSLERLAGGQETQYF; CDR3nt: TGTGCCAGCAGCTTAGAGAGGCTAGCGGGGGGACAAGAGACCCAGTACTTC
len: 13; d_gene: -; j_gene: TRBJ2-5; abundance: once; v_gene: TRBV5-1; CDR3aa: CASSMSNRETQYF; CDR3nt: TGCGCCAGCAGTATGAGCAATCGGGAGACCCAGTACTTC
len: 15; d_gene: -; j_gene: TRBJ2-2; abundance: -; v_gene: TRBV5-1; CDR3aa: CASSLYLQSTGELFF; CDR3nt: TGCGCCAGCAGCTTGTATCTTCAGAGCACCGGGGAGCTGTTTTTT
len: 15; d_gene: -; j_gene: TRBJ2-2; abundance: -; v_gene: TRBV5-1; CDR3aa: CATQDNPANTGELFF; CDR3nt: TGCGCCACCCAGGACAACCCAGCGAACACCGGGGAGCTGTTTTTT
len: 14; d_gene: TRBD1; j_gene: TRBJ2-5; abundance: -; v_gene: TRBV7-9; CDR3aa: CASSLWDRDETQYF; CDR3nt: TGTGCCAGCAGCTTATGGGACAGGGACGAGACCCAGTACTTC
len: 16; d_gene: -; j_gene: TRBJ1-2; abundance: -; v_gene: TRBV12-2; CDR3aa: CASRLARTGTGYGYTF; CDR3nt: TGTGCAAGTCGCTTAGCGAGGACAGGGACAGGCTATGGCTACACCTTC
len: 14; d_gene: TRBD1; j_gene: TRBJ1-2; abundance: -; v_gene: TRBV12-5; CDR3aa: CASGKGQSVNGYTF; CDR3nt: TGTGCTAGTGGCAAGGGACAGAGCGTAAATGGCTACACCTTC
len: 17; d_gene: -; j_gene: TRBJ2-1; abundance: -; v_gene: TRBV7-2; CDR3aa: CASSPRPLRERTNEQFF; CDR3nt: TGTGCCAGCAGCCCTAGACCGCTGCGGGAACGGACTAATGAGCAGTTCTTC
len: 15; d_gene: -; j_gene: TRBJ1-1; abundance: once; v_gene: TRBV4-1; CDR3aa: CASSQDGHMNTEAFF; CDR3nt: TGCGCCAGCAGCCAAGACGGACACATGAACACTGAAGCTTTCTTT
len: 16; d_gene: -; j_gene: TRBJ1-1; abundance: -; v_gene: TRBV14; CDR3aa: CASSQGGSGRQAEAFF; CDR3nt: TGTGCCAGCAGCCAAGGAGGGTCAGGGAGGCAAGCTGAAGCTTTCTTT
len: 14; d_gene: -; j_gene: TRBJ1-3; abundance: -; v_gene: TRBV6-1; CDR3aa: CASGAPLSGNTIYF; CDR3nt: TGTGCCAGCGGGGCCCCCCTCTCTGGAAACACCATATATTTT
len: 16; d_gene: TRBD2; j_gene: TRBJ2-7; abundance: -; v_gene: TRBV4-3; CDR3aa: CASSQGTSGSRYEQYF; CDR3nt: TGCGCCAGCAGCCAAGGTACTAGCGGGAGTCGCTACGAGCAGTACTTC
len: 13; d_gene: -; j_gene: TRBJ1-1; abundance: -; v_gene: TRBV7-6; CDR3aa: CASSLGGVTEAFF; CDR3nt: TGTGCCAGCAGCCTAGGAGGGGTCACTGAAGCTTTCTTT
len: 15; d_gene: TRBD1; j_gene: TRBJ2-5; abundance: -; v_gene: TRBV9; CDR3aa: CASSPRGGSGETQYF; CDR3nt: TGTGCCAGCAGCCCCAGAGGGGGCAGTGGAGAGACCCAGTACTTC
len: 14; d_gene: -; j_gene: TRBJ2-2; abundance: -; v_gene: TRBV25-1; CDR3aa: CASSDGRDTGELFF; CDR3nt: TGTGCCAGCAGTGATGGACGGGACACCGGGGAGCTGTTTTTT
len: 17; d_gene: TRBD1; j_gene: TRBJ2-3; abundance: -; v_gene: TRBV29-1; CDR3aa: CSVEDVSRQGSTDTQYF; CDR3nt: TGCAGCGTTGAAGATGTTTCGAGACAGGGGTCCACAGATACGCAGTATTTT
len: 16; d_gene: TRBD2; j_gene: TRBJ2-1; abundance: -; v_gene: TRBV6-1; CDR3aa: CASSEGRGSSYNEQFF; CDR3nt: TGTGCCAGCAGTGAAGGGCGGGGGAGCTCCTACAATGAGCAGTTCTTC
len: 10; d_gene: -; j_gene: TRBJ2-6; abundance: -; v_gene: TRBV30; CDR3aa: CALGANVLTF; CDR3nt: TGTGCCTTGGGGGCCAACGTCCTGACTTTC
len: 16; d_gene: -; j_gene: TRBJ2-3; abundance: -; v_gene: TRBV4-3; CDR3aa: CASSQERWESTDTQYF; CDR3nt: TGCGCCAGCAGCCAAGAAAGATGGGAGAGCACAGATACGCAGTATTTT
len: 14; d_gene: -; j_gene: TRBJ1-1; abundance: -; v_gene: TRBV5-6; CDR3aa: CASSLVPGNTEAFF; CDR3nt: TGTGCCAGCAGCTTGGTTCCGGGGAACACTGAAGCTTTCTTT
len: 17; d_gene: -; j_gene: TRBJ1-2; abundance: -; v_gene: TRBV19; CDR3aa: CASGPVKRGRSSYGYTF; CDR3nt: TGTGCCAGTGGCCCAGTGAAACGGGGTCGCTCTTCCTATGGCTACACCTTC
len: 16; d_gene: TRBD1; j_gene: TRBJ1-5; abundance: -; v_gene: TRBV7-4; CDR3aa: CASSLARDRSYQPQHF; CDR3nt: TGTGCCAGCAGCTTAGCGAGGGACAGGTCTTATCAGCCCCAGCATTTT
len: 12; d_gene: -; j_gene: TRBJ2-5; abundance: -; v_gene: TRBV5-1; CDR3aa: CASSPDGETQYF; CDR3nt: TGCGCCAGCAGCCCGGATGGAGAGACCCAGTACTTC
len: 14; d_gene: -; j_gene: TRBJ2-5; abundance: once; v_gene: TRBV5-8; CDR3aa: CASSLFGKQETQYF; CDR3nt: TGTGCCAGCAGCTTGTTTGGGAAGCAAGAGACCCAGTACTTC
len: 15; d_gene: -; j_gene: TRBJ1-3; abundance: few; v_gene: TRBV7-9; CDR3aa: CASSLAGGRGNTIYF; CDR3nt: TGTGCCAGCAGCTTAGCGGGTGGAAGAGGAAACACCATATATTTT
len: 17; d_gene: TRBD1; j_gene: TRBJ2-6; abundance: -; v_gene: TRBV7-8; CDR3aa: CASSLGGQGSIPNVLTF; CDR3nt: TGTGCCAGCAGCTTAGGAGGACAGGGGTCCATTCCCAACGTCCTGACTTTC
len: 16; d_gene: -; j_gene: TRBJ2-3; abundance: -; v_gene: TRBV25-1; CDR3aa: CASSSGGRDHVDTQYF; CDR3nt: TGTGCCAGCAGTTCCGGGGGGCGGGACCACGTGGATACGCAGTATTTT
len: 15; d_gene: TRBD2; j_gene: TRBJ2-1; abundance: -; v_gene: TRBV7-9; CDR3aa: CASSLPWEGRNEQFF; CDR3nt: TGTGCCAGCAGCCTTCCCTGGGAGGGGCGGAATGAGCAGTTCTTC
len: 16; d_gene: -; j_gene: TRBJ1-1; abundance: -; v_gene: TRBV18; CDR3aa: CASSPRSLGMNTEAFF; CDR3nt: TGTGCCAGCTCACCCCGTTCTTTGGGAATGAACACTGAAGCTTTCTTT
len: 14; d_gene: -; j_gene: TRBJ1-1; abundance: -; v_gene: TRBV6-1; CDR3aa: CASGKGRTITEAFF; CDR3nt: TGTGCCAGCGGGAAGGGCAGGACTATCACTGAAGCTTTCTTT
len: 13; d_gene: -; j_gene: TRBJ1-5; abundance: few; v_gene: TRBV6-6; CDR3aa: CASRDTGSQPQHF; CDR3nt: TGTGCCAGCAGAGACACGGGGAGCCAGCCCCAGCATTTT
len: 14; d_gene: -; j_gene: TRBJ2-7; abundance: few; v_gene: TRBV14; CDR3aa: CASSQGRQSYEQYF; CDR3nt: TGTGCCAGCAGCCAAGGGAGACAGTCCTACGAGCAGTACTTC
len: 14; d_gene: -; j_gene: TRBJ2-5; abundance: -; v_gene: TRBV27; CDR3aa: CASSLTRLVGTQYF; CDR3nt: TGTGCCAGCAGCCTTACTAGACTAGTTGGGACCCAGTACTTC
len: 13; d_gene: -; j_gene: TRBJ2-2; abundance: -; v_gene: TRBV7-3; CDR3aa: CASSLDKPGELFF; CDR3nt: TGTGCCAGCAGCTTAGATAAGCCCGGGGAGCTGTTTTTT
len: 14; d_gene: -; j_gene: TRBJ1-2; abundance: -; v_gene: TRBV7-3; CDR3aa: CASSLTQGSYGYTF; CDR3nt: TGTGCCAGCAGCTTAACCCAGGGTAGCTATGGCTACACCTTC
len: 17; d_gene: -; j_gene: TRBJ1-2; abundance: few; v_gene: TRBV7-2; CDR3aa: CASSSDRGIVTNYGYTF; CDR3nt: TGTGCCAGCAGCTCAGACCGGGGCATTGTCACTAACTATGGCTACACCTTC
len: 13; d_gene: -; j_gene: TRBJ1-1; abundance: -; v_gene: TRBV11-2; CDR3aa: CASSFSENTEAFF; CDR3nt: TGTGCCAGCAGCTTTTCAGAGAACACTGAAGCTTTCTTT
len: 15; d_gene: -; j_gene: TRBJ1-5; abundance: -; v_gene: TRBV19; CDR3aa: CASSPTWRSNQPQHF; CDR3nt: TGTGCCAGTAGTCCTACGTGGCGGAGCAATCAGCCCCAGCATTTT
len: 12; d_gene: -; j_gene: TRBJ2-1; abundance: -; v_gene: TRBV28; CDR3aa: CASSLKRVEQFF; CDR3nt: TGTGCCAGCAGTTTAAAGAGGGTTGAGCAGTTCTTC
len: 17; d_gene: TRBD1; j_gene: TRBJ2-7; abundance: few; v_gene: TRBV4-3; CDR3aa: CASSQDGTGMGSYEQYF; CDR3nt: TGCGCCAGCAGCCAAGATGGGACAGGGATGGGGTCCTACGAGCAGTACTTC
len: 14; d_gene: TRBD1; j_gene: TRBJ1-1; abundance: many; v_gene: TRBV6-5; CDR3aa: CASSSTGGWTEAFF; CDR3nt: TGTGCCAGCAGTTCCACAGGGGGCTGGACTGAAGCTTTCTTT
len: 13; d_gene: -; j_gene: TRBJ1-1; abundance: -; v_gene: TRBV5-1; CDR3aa: CASSLVHSGEAFF; CDR3nt: TGCGCCAGCAGCTTGGTCCACAGCGGTGAAGCTTTCTTT
len: 15; d_gene: TRBD1; j_gene: TRBJ1-1; abundance: -; v_gene: TRBV7-2; CDR3aa: CASSLDRGQGTEAFF; CDR3nt: TGTGCCAGCAGCCTCGACAGGGGGCAGGGCACTGAAGCTTTCTTT
len: 13; d_gene: -; j_gene: TRBJ2-7; abundance: few; v_gene: TRBV7-2; CDR3aa: CASSLQPGLEQYF; CDR3nt: TGTGCCAGCAGCCTCCAGCCGGGCCTCGAGCAGTACTTC
len: 15; d_gene: TRBD1; j_gene: TRBJ2-2; abundance: once; v_gene: TRBV19; CDR3aa: CASSIRTGKTGELFF; CDR3nt: TGTGCCAGTAGTATCCGGACAGGGAAAACCGGGGAGCTGTTTTTT
len: 14; d_gene: -; j_gene: TRBJ2-5; abundance: few; v_gene: TRBV7-3; CDR3aa: CASSVGPGGETQYF; CDR3nt: TGTGCCAGCAGCGTGGGGCCTGGGGGAGAGACCCAGTACTTC